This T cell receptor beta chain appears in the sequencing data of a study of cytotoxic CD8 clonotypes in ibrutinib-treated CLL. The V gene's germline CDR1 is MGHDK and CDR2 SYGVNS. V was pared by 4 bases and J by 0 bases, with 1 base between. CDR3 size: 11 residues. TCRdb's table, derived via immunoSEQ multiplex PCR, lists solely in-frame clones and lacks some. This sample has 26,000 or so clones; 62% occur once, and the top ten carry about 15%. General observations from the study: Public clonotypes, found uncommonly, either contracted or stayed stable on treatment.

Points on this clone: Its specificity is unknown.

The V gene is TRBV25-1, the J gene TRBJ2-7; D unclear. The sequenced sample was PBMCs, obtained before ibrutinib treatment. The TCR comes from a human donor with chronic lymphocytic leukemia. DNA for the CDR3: TGTGCCAGCAGTGTCTCCTACGAGCAGTACTTC. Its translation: CASSVSYEQYF.